Below, 8 T cell receptor beta chains from the same sample are listed, as sequenced in a study of blood T cell repertoires in COVID-19. Data came from immunoSEQ multiplex PCR; TCRdb stores just in-frame clones and leaves some out. The sample records 190,000 or so clones, over 70% being singletons. Source material: peripheral blood. All receptors come from a man between 45 and 60 years old with active or convalescent COVID-19.

The chain recombines TRBV18 with TRBJ1-5; 8 positions agree with TRBD1. V was clipped by 3 bases and J by 2 bases; unmatched bases: 3. The CDR3 is made up of 15 amino acids. Germline CDR1 KGHSH, CDR2 LQKENI. The CDR3: CASSPRGQGNQPQHF. CDR3 nucleotide sequence: TGTGCCAGCTCACCTAGGGGACAGGGCAATCAGCCCCAGCATTTT.

The V call is TRBV9, the J call TRBJ1-6; D possibly corresponds to TRBD1 (5 bases). The CDR3 totals 13 residues. Germline CDR1 and CDR2: SGDLS and YYNGEE. V lost 3 bases to trimming and J lost 8 bases, with 9 bases between them. The CDR3 region has the DNA TGTGCCAGCAGCGAGGCCAGGGATTCACCCCTCCACTTT. Translating it yields CASSEARDSPLHF.

This clone was recorded once. This chain uses TRBV19 with TRBJ2-1, with 8 bases matching TRBD2. This CDR3 is built from 14 residues. CDR1 and CDR2 (germline): LNHDA, SQIVND (reference sequence). The V and J ends lost 5 bases and 10 bases, in that order; junction bases with no gene match: 10. The CDR3 DNA is TGTGCCAGTAGTGAAAGGGGACTAGAGTTAGAGCAGTTCTTC. Translation gives CASSERGLELEQFF. Supplemented by reference TRBV19 and TRBJ2-1, the full variable domain reads DGGITQSPKYLFRKEGQNVTLSCEQNLNHDAMYWYRQDPGQGLRLIYYSQIVNDFQKGDIAEGYSVSREKKESFPLTVTSAQKNPTAFYLCASSERGLELEQFFGPGTRLTVL.

This sequence joins TRBV6-5 and TRBJ1-2; D may be TRBD1 (5 bases). Per the germline V gene, CDR1 is MNHEY and CDR2 is SVGAGI. The CDR3 has 12 residues. The V gene lost 8 bases and the J gene lost 4 bases, with 11 bases spanning the gap. The DNA of the CDR3 is TGTGCCAGCCTCAGGGCCGGCTATGGCTACACCTTC. It specifies CASLRAGYGYTF.

The genes are TRBV29-1 and TRBJ2-3; TRBD1 matches 8 bases. The germline gives CDR1 SQVTM, CDR2 ANQGSEA. The CDR3 has 13 residues. V trimming: 1 base; J trimming: 9 bases; junction bases outside the gene matches: 6. In DNA form, the CDR3 reads TGCAGCGTTGAAGGGGCCGACAGGGGAACGCAGTATTTT. Amino acid sequence: CSVEGADRGTQYF.

The chain employs TRBV5-6 and TRBJ2-5; a possible D gene is TRBD2 (6 bases). Germline V gene lookup returns CDR1 SGHDT and CDR2 YYEEEE. Trimming took 2 bases from V and 1 from J, leaving 12 bases between them. This CDR3 comprises 15 residues. In nucleotides, the CDR3 is TGTGCCAGCAGCTTTGGGGCTAGCGTCCAAGAGACCCAGTACTTC. Residues: CASSFGASVQETQYF.

The V call is TRBV9, the J call TRBJ1-1, with a weak D call TRBD1 (6 bases). The CDR3 consists of 15 residues. Between the trimmed V and J ends, which lost 3 bases and 0 bases, there was a span of 12 bases. From germline, CDR1 is SGDLS and CDR2 YYNGEE. CDR3 residues: CASSAGQILNTEAFF. The CDR3 DNA reads as TGTGCCAGCAGCGCCGGACAGATATTGAACACTGAAGCTTTCTTT.

The rearrangement joins TRBV10-2 to TRBJ1-2; no definite D call. V was clipped by 6 bases and J by 0 bases, with 11 bases between them. CDR1 and CDR2 (germline): WSHSY, SAAADI. The CDR3 is 14 residues long. This CDR3 is CASRPSRANYGYTF. Here the CDR3 DNA reads TGCGCCAGCAGGCCCTCGAGGGCTAACTATGGCTACACCTTC.